This T cell receptor beta chain was found in a study of T cells in tumors after PD-1 blockade. V lost 5 bases to trimming and J lost 2 bases, with 8 bases between them. The length of the CDR3 is 13 residues. Germline CDR1 is SGHRS and CDR2 is YFSETQ. Libraries were prepared by immunoSEQ multiplex PCR; TCRdb keeps only in-frame clonotypes and omits some of them. The table shows about 60,000 clones, with about 74% occurring only once. The specimen was PBMCs, collected after anti-PD-1 treatment. The genes are TRBV5-1 and TRBJ1-3; D ambiguous. The clonotype comes from a human donor with basal cell carcinoma. The CDR3 sequence: CASSEGPGNTIYF. The CDR3 DNA reads TGCGCCAGCAGTGAAGGCCCTGGAAACACCATATATTTT. The variable domain in full, with the rest retrieved from reference TRBV5-1 and TRBJ1-3, is KAGVTQTPRYLIKTRGQQVTLSCSPISGHRSVSWYQQTPGQGLQFLFEYFSETQRNKGNFPGRFSGRQFSNSRSEMNVSTLELGDSALYLCASSEGPGNTIYFGEGSWLTVV.